Listed below are T cell receptor beta chains from one sample, sequenced in a study of cytomegalovirus exposure and HLA in healthy donors. Generated by immunoSEQ multiplex PCR, the TCRdb table keeps only in-frame clones and is missing some. The sample yields about 150,000 clones, 75% to 85% seen once. Sequencing was carried out using PBMCs. The source of these receptors is a woman between 50 and 59 years old in good health and CMV-seropositive. Each CDR3 is given without its conserved first and last residue. Each record gives: J gene, V gene, CDR3 protein.

>TRBJ2-7|TRBV19
ASSITPTTGREQY
>TRBJ2-1|TRBV10-1
ASSESVGVNRYNEQF
>TRBJ2-1|TRBV6-5
ASSYSRTSDNEQF
>TRBJ2-3|TRBV5-1
ASSVQGSGADTQY
>TRBJ1-1|TRBV7-8
ASSLETATNTEAF
>TRBJ1-4|TRBV6-1
ASSEARYPRNEKLF
>TRBJ2-7|TRBV13
ASSPTDSYYEQY
>TRBJ2-3|TRBV5-1
ASSLAYADTQY
>TRBJ2-3|TRBV19
ASTPRGGTQDTQY
>TRBJ2-1|TRBV5-4
ASSFGSGDGDEQF
>TRBJ1-2|TRBV19
ASSQWGPYGYT
>TRBJ1-1|TRBV19
ASSIAGITEVF
>TRBJ1-6|TRBV12-5
ASGLWGVNSPLH
>TRBJ2-5|TRBV7-3
ASSESRQETQY
>TRBJ2-4|TRBV4-1
ASSQDPRGLAGGIKNIQY
>TRBJ2-6|TRBV28
ASSRPGQGTGANVLT
>TRBJ2-5|TRBV5-1
ASKRPAEETQY
>TRBJ2-7|TRBV7-8
ASSRLRDEQY
>TRBJ2-1|TRBV5-1
ASSLARGPAVGLHNEQF
>TRBJ1-6|TRBV7-9
ASSQQGGSPLH
>TRBJ2-7|TRBV2
ASSEQRGDYEQY
>TRBJ1-3|TRBV6-5
ASRSSQGDTIY
>TRBJ1-6|TRBV7-9
ASSSGTGGNSPLH
>TRBJ1-1|TRBV28
ASSFSWLNTEAF
>TRBJ2-1|TRBV7-9
ASDSDEQF
>-|TRBV6-1
ASSRDRPYEQY
>TRBJ2-1|TRBV28
ASRTGGQGDEQF
>TRBJ2-7|TRBV5-6
ASSLGLAGDYEQY
>TRBJ2-7|TRBV27
ASSLFGTRFYEQY
>TRBJ2-2|TRBV6-5
ASSYGANTGELF
>TRBJ1-2|TRBV27
ASSFTFWSGDNYGYT
>TRBJ2-5|TRBV5-1
ASSVTSHGETQY
>TRBJ1-5|TRBV5-1
ASSLIGGDQPQH
>TRBJ2-7|TRBV28
ASTPGRAGGSHEQY
>TRBJ2-7|TRBV27
ASKRYEQY
>TRBJ2-3|TRBV9
ASSPTTSARTDTQY
>TRBJ2-1|TRBV6-5
ASSRDRGYEQF
>TRBJ2-1|TRBV29-1
SVEEWTSGGQF
>TRBJ2-2|TRBV28
AAGDRANTGELF
>TRBJ1-5|TRBV6-5
ASSSLTGSNQPQH
>TRBJ1-1|TRBV9
ASSVHDRGLDMNTEAF
>TRBJ2-5|TRBV11-1
ASSWTSGGGETQY
>TRBJ1-5|TRBV6-1
ASSVPRDRVYSNQPQH
>TRBJ2-1|TRBV5-1
ASSLTEAYNEQF
>TRBJ1-2|TRBV4-1
ASSQDGIPENYGYT
>TRBJ2-7|TRBV7-9
ASSLDSAGEQY
>TRBJ2-1|TRBV2
ASGWTSGSNNEQF
>TRBJ2-5|TRBV27
ASSPGTVGETQY
>TRBJ2-1|TRBV25-1
ASSRNPGTRAYNEQF
>TRBJ2-2|TRBV4-1
ASSQTGLGELF